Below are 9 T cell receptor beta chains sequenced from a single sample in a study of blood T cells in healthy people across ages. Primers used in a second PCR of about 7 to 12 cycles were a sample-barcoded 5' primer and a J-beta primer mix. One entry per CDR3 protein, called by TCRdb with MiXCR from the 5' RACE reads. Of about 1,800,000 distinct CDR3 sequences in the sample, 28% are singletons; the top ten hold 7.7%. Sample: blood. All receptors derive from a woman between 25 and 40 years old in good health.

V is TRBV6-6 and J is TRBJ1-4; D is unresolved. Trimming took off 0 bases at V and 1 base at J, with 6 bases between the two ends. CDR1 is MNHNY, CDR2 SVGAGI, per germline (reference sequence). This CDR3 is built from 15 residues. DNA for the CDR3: TGTGCCAGCAGTTACTCGATTGGAACTAATGAAAAACTGTTTTTT. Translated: CASSYSIGTNEKLFF.

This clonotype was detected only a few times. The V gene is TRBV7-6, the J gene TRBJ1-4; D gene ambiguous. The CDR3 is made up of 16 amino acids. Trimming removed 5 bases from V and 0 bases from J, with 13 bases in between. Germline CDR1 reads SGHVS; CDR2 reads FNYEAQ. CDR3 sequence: CASSENLVATNEKLFF. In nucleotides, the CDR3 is TGTGCCAGCAGCGAGAATCTGGTTGCAACTAATGAAAAACTGTTTTTT. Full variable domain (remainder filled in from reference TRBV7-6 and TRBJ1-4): GAGVSQSPRYKVTKRGQDVALRCDPISGHVSLYWYRQALGQGPEFLTYFNYEAQQDKSGLPNDRFSAERPEGSISTLTIQRTEQRDSAMYRCASSENLVATNEKLFFGSGTQLSVL.

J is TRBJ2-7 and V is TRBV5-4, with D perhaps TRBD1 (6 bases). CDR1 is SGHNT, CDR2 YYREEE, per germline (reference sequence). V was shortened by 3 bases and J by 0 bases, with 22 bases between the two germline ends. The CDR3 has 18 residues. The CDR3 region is CASSSGFTPTGISYEQYF. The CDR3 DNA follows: TGTGCCAGCAGCTCAGGGTTCACCCCGACAGGAATCTCCTACGAGCAGTACTTC.

CDR3 DNA: TGCGCCAGCAGCTTGAGCCTAGCGGGAAGCAATGAGCAGTTCTTC. As protein: CASSLSLAGSNEQFF. This chain joins TRBV5-1 and TRBJ2-1; the match to TRBD2 covers 9 bases. J was trimmed by 6 bases and V by 1 base; bases with no gene match: 5. The germline V gene has CDR1 SGHRS and CDR2 YFSETQ. The CDR3 is 15 amino acids. Complete variable domain (other parts from reference TRBV5-1 and TRBJ2-1): KAGVTQTPRYLIKTRGQQVTLSCSPISGHRSVSWYQQTPGQGLQFLFEYFSETQRNKGNFPGRFSGRQFSNSRSEMNVSTLELGDSALYLCASSLSLAGSNEQFFGPGTRLTVL.

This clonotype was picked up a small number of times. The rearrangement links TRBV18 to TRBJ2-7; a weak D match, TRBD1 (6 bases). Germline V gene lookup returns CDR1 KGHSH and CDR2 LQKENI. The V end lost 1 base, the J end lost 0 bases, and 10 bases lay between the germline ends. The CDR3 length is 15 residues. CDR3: CASSPQEQGSYEQYF. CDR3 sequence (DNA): TGTGCCAGCTCACCACAGGAACAGGGCTCCTACGAGCAGTACTTC.

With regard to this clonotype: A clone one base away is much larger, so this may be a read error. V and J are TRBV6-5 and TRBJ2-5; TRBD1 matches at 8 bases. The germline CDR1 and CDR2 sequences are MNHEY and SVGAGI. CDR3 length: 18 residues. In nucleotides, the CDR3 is TGTGCCAGCAGTTACCAATACGGACAGGGAAGAGGGCAAGAGACCCGGTACTTC. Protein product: CASSYQYGQGRGQETRYF.

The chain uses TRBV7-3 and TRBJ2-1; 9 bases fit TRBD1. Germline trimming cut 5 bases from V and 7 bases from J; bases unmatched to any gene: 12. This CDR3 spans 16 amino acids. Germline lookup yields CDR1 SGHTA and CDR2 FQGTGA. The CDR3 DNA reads TGTGCCAGCAGCCCTAAAGGCGGGACAGGGATGAATGAGCAGTTCTTC. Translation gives CASSPKGGTGMNEQFF.

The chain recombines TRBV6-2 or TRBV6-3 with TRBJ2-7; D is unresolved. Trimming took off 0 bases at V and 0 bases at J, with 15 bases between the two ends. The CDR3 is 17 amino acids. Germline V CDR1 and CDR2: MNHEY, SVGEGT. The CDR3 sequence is CASSYSVGGPSSYEQYF. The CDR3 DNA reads TGTGCCAGCAGTTACTCCGTCGGCGGTCCTAGCTCCTACGAGCAGTACTTC.

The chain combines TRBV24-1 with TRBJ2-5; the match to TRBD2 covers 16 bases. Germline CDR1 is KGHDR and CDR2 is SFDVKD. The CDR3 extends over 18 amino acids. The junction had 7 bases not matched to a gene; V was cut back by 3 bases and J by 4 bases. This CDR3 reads CATSDPGLAGGPGETQYF. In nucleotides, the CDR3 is TGTGCCACCAGTGATCCGGGACTAGCGGGGGGGCCCGGAGAGACCCAGTACTTC.